Listed here are 10 T cell receptor beta chains from one sample, sequenced in a study of blood T cell repertoires in COVID-19. Using immunoSEQ multiplex PCR, the repertoire was profiled, and TCRdb retains in-frame clones only, with some absent. The sample records 59,000 or so clones, approximately 80% being singletons. The material sequenced was peripheral blood. Receptors originate from a woman aged 80 or older with active or convalescent COVID-19.

The rearrangement links TRBV19 to TRBJ2-5, with 13 bases lining up with TRBD2. The CDR3 spans 18 residues. With 2 bases clipped from V and 5 bases from J, the junction kept 11 bases outside the gene matches. Germline V gene lookup returns CDR1 LNHDA and CDR2 SQIVND (reference sequence). CDR3 nucleotides: TGTGCCAGTAGTATATCGACTAGCGGGGGGCTCCGTGTGGAGACCCAGTACTTC. It specifies CASSISTSGGLRVETQYF.

The V gene is TRBV3-1 (or the pseudogene TRBV3-2), the J gene TRBJ1-5, with unresolved D. Germline CDR1 LGHDT, CDR2 YNNKEL (reference sequence). The CDR3 totals 15 residues. The V end was cut by 1 base, the J end by 2 bases, with 9 bases between. The CDR3 spells CASSQVSGGNQPQHF. The CDR3 DNA is TGTGCCAGCAGCCAAGTAAGCGGTGGCAATCAGCCCCAGCATTTT.

The V gene is TRBV6-4, the J gene TRBJ1-6; unclear D gene. V lost 5 bases, J lost 0 bases, and 20 bases lay in between. Germline CDR1 MRHNA, CDR2 SNTAGT. The length of the CDR3 is 19 residues. The CDR3 reads CASSSGVGQFSSYNSPLHF. The CDR3 nucleotides are TGTGCCAGCAGTTCCGGGGTGGGTCAATTCAGCTCCTATAATTCACCCCTCCACTTT.

This chain links TRBV6-5 with TRBJ1-3; D gene uncertain. The CDR3 contains 15 residues. V lost 2 bases and J 3 bases, leaving 11 bases between the germline ends. CDR1 is MNHEY, CDR2 SVGAGI, per germline. The CDR3 loop reads CASSYGGIDGNTIYF. The CDR3 DNA sequence: TGTGCCAGCAGTTACGGAGGGATTGATGGAAACACCATATATTTT.

The chain employs TRBV7-2 and TRBJ2-4; no reliable D call. Trimming stripped 4 bases from V and 5 bases from J, with 9 bases between. CDR1 and CDR2 (germline): SGHTA, FQGNSA. The CDR3 loop spans 13 amino acids. The CDR3 loop reads CASSSTNENIQYF. CDR3 sequence (DNA): TGTGCCAGCAGCTCCACAAACGAAAACATTCAGTACTTC.

The V and J genes are TRBV7-9 and TRBJ1-1; a possible D gene is TRBD1 (6 bases). With 5 bases removed from V and 0 bases from J, the gap between germline ends came to 10 bases. The CDR3 runs 14 residues. Germline values: CDR1 SEHNR, CDR2 FQNEAQ (reference sequence). The CDR3 is CASSRPGVNTEAFF. The CDR3 coding sequence is TGTGCCAGCAGCCGACCAGGGGTGAACACTGAAGCTTTCTTT.

The chain is built from TRBV29-1 and TRBJ2-7; the match to TRBD1 covers 9 bases. The CDR3 has 14 amino acids. The junction had 11 bases not matched to a gene; V was cut back by 4 bases and J by 7 bases. Germline CDR1 reads SQVTM; CDR2 reads ANQGSEA. The CDR3 DNA sequence: TGCAGCGTTGGAGTCCTGACAGGGGGACGGGAGCAGTACTTC. It is translated as CSVGVLTGGREQYF.

The chain links TRBV19 to TRBJ1-3; 8 bases fit TRBD1. The CDR3 is 15 residues long. V trimming: 5 bases; J trimming: 4 bases; junction bases outside the gene matches: 7. Per germline, CDR1 LNHDA and CDR2 SQIVND (reference sequence). The CDR3 spells CASSFLTGAGNTIYF. The CDR3, as DNA: TGTGCCAGTAGTTTCCTGACAGGGGCAGGAAACACCATATATTTT. The full variable domain, rest sourced from reference TRBV19 and TRBJ1-3, is DGGITQSPKYLFRKEGQNVTLSCEQNLNHDAMYWYRQDPGQGLRLIYYSQIVNDFQKGDIAEGYSVSREKKESFPLTVTSAQKNPTAFYLCASSFLTGAGNTIYFGEGSWLTVV.

V usage is TRBV29-1 and J usage is TRBJ2-5; a possible D gene is TRBD2 (7 bases). Trimming shortened V by 5 bases and J by 3 bases, and 13 bases separated the two germline ends. The CDR3 totals 13 residues. The germline CDR1 and CDR2 sequences are SQVTM and ANQGSEA. As DNA, the CDR3 is TGCAGCGTTACAAAGGGGGGGGAAGAGACCCAGTACTTC. This sequence encodes CSVTKGGEETQYF.

The gene calls are TRBV5-6 and TRBJ1-5, with TRBD1 matching over 11 bases. Trimming removed 3 bases from V and 5 bases from J; junction bases left unmatched: 4. The CDR3 spans 15 residues. Germline V CDR1 and CDR2: SGHDT, YYEEEE. This CDR3 reads CASSWGQGVDQPQHF. The CDR3 nucleotides are TGTGCCAGCAGCTGGGGACAGGGGGTGGATCAGCCCCAGCATTTT.